Listed below are T cell receptor beta chains from one sample, sequenced in a study of blood T cell repertoires in COVID-19. Assay used: immunoSEQ multiplex PCR; TCRdb lists only in-frame clones, some missing. Of around 56,000 clones listed, about nine tenths are singletons. Sequencing was carried out using peripheral blood. The receptors shown here come from a man older than 75 with acute or convalescent COVID-19. The CDR3 runs from the conserved cysteine through the conserved F or W. The order of the fields is J gene, V gene, clone size, D gene, CDR3 protein, CDR3 DNA. A D gene is named only where the DNA matches it firmly. Where a row states a size, it is once, few, many or the class of an expanded clone; other rows omit it.

>TRBJ1-4|TRBV4-1|-|TRBD1
CASSPGQGINEKLFF
TGCGCCAGCAGCCCCGGACAGGGAATTAATGAAAAACTGTTTTTT
>TRBJ2-7|TRBV10-3|-|TRBD2
CAISITGGEYEQYF
TGTGCCATCAGTATCACCGGGGGGGAGTACGAGCAGTACTTC
>TRBJ2-1|TRBV28|-|-
CASSSQGGLYNEQFF
TGTGCCAGCAGTTCACAGGGTGGTCTATACAATGAGCAGTTCTTC
>TRBJ1-4|TRBV6-5|-|-
CASSYRGAPNEKLFF
TGTGCCAGCAGTTACCGCGGGGCCCCTAATGAAAAACTGTTTTTT
>TRBJ1-1|TRBV19|once|-
CASSMGGMGARNTEAFF
TGTGCCAGTAGTATGGGAGGGATGGGTGCGCGGAACACTGAAGCTTTCTTT
>TRBJ2-1|TRBV30|few|-
CAWTGGGSYNEQFF
TGTGCCTGGACAGGGGGAGGAAGTTACAATGAGCAGTTCTTC
>TRBJ1-6|TRBV11-2|-|-
CASSLAAGNSPLHF
TGTGCCAGCAGCTTAGCTGCAGGGAATTCACCCCTCCACTTT
>TRBJ2-5|TRBV2|-|TRBD2
CASRIGLAGQETQYF
TGTGCCAGTCGGATTGGACTAGCGGGGCAAGAGACCCAGTACTTC
>TRBJ1-2|TRBV19|-|TRBD1
CASSIEDRARGYTF
TGTGCCAGTAGTATCGAAGACAGGGCCCGTGGCTACACCTTC
>TRBJ1-2|TRBV28|-|TRBD1
CASRETGGANYGYTF
TGTGCCAGCAGGGAAACAGGGGGAGCTAACTATGGCTACACCTTC
>TRBJ1-3|TRBV19|few|-
CASSPSSGNTIYF
TGTGCCAGTAGTCCGAGCTCTGGAAACACCATATATTTT
>TRBJ1-4|TRBV5-1|-|TRBD1
CASSSFSGGTNEKLFF
TGCGCCAGCAGCTCCTTCTCAGGGGGCACTAATGAAAAACTGTTTTTT
>TRBJ1-2|TRBV5-1|once|TRBD1
CASSNGQGANNYGYTF
TGCGCCAGCAGCAACGGACAGGGGGCCAATAACTATGGCTACACCTTC
>TRBJ1-1|TRBV6-5|once|-
CASSSAGEALGTEAFF
TGTGCCAGCAGTTCAGCAGGGGAAGCTTTAGGGACTGAAGCTTTCTTT
>TRBJ1-1|TRBV5-4|-|TRBD1
CASSSATGGASEAFF
TGTGCCAGCAGCTCGGCGACAGGGGGGGCGTCTGAAGCTTTCTTT
>TRBJ1-3|TRBV5-1|once|-
CASSTLNPPRGGKGGNTIYF
TGCGCCAGCAGCACCCTCAATCCCCCTCGGGGGGGGAAAGGAGGAAACACCATATATTTT
>TRBJ1-5|TRBV12-3/TRBV12-4|-|-
CASQQGGNQPQHF
TGTGCCAGCCAACAGGGAGGCAATCAGCCCCAGCATTTT
>TRBJ2-3|TRBV11-2|-|-
CASSPLASDTQYF
TGTGCCAGCAGCCCCCTAGCGTCAGATACGCAGTATTTT
>TRBJ1-1|TRBV6-5|-|-
CASRPPPGEQEAFF
TGTGCCAGCAGACCCCCTCCGGGGGAACAAGAAGCTTTCTTT
>TRBJ1-2|TRBV27|-|-
CASRPGSGGYTF
TGTGCCAGCAGGCCTGGCTCGGGTGGCTACACCTTC
>TRBJ1-2|TRBV7-2|-|-
CASSLGQVGVGYGYTF
TGTGCCAGCAGCTTAGGGCAGGTGGGAGTCGGGTATGGCTACACCTTC
>TRBJ2-5|TRBV3-1/TRBV3-2|-|-
CASSQGRVIETQYF
TGTGCCAGCAGCCAAGGCAGGGTAATAGAGACCCAGTACTTC
>TRBJ1-2|TRBV4-1|few|-
CASSQAARALGYTF
TGCGCCAGCAGCCAAGCCGCCAGGGCACTTGGCTACACCTTC
>TRBJ2-7|TRBV7-2|once|TRBD2
CASSLGVRGGKNEQYF
TGTGCCAGCAGCTTAGGGGTACGGGGGGGCAAGAACGAGCAGTACTTC
>TRBJ2-7|TRBV7-9|-|TRBD2
CASTQRGGLSEQYF
TGTGCCAGCACCCAGCGGGGGGGCCTATCCGAGCAGTACTTC
>TRBJ2-5|TRBV5-1|-|-
CASSFGDSKETQYF
TGCGCCAGCAGCTTCGGAGACTCCAAAGAGACCCAGTACTTC
>TRBJ1-2|TRBV18|-|-
CASSPPIWDSGYTF
TGTGCCAGCTCACCACCTATCTGGGACTCTGGCTACACCTTC
>TRBJ1-5|TRBV3-1/TRBV3-2|-|-
CASSQSGPNLGHQPQHF
TGTGCCAGCAGCCAATCGGGCCCGAACCTGGGGCATCAGCCCCAGCATTTT
>TRBJ1-6|TRBV3-1/TRBV3-2|once|-
CASSPWPQGNSPLHF
TGTGCCAGCAGCCCCTGGCCCCAGGGTAATTCACCCCTCCACTTT
>TRBJ2-7|TRBV12-3/TRBV12-4|-|-
CASSPGVYEQYF
TGTGCCAGCAGCCCGGGGGTTTACGAGCAGTACTTC
>TRBJ1-5|TRBV29-1|-|TRBD1
CSGDRAYSNQPQHF
TGCAGCGGAGACAGGGCGTACAGCAATCAGCCCCAGCATTTT
>TRBJ1-6|TRBV6-5|-|TRBD1
CASSLSQGGNNSPLHF
TGTGCCAGCAGTTTGTCTCAGGGGGGAAATAATTCACCCCTCCACTTT
>TRBJ2-7|TRBV6-1|-|-
CASSEGQGSYEQYF
TGTGCCAGCAGTGAAGGCCAGGGCTCCTACGAGCAGTACTTC
>TRBJ2-1|TRBV7-9|-|TRBD2
CASSGLGGAGEQFF
TGTGCCAGCAGCGGACTCGGGGGGGCGGGTGAGCAGTTCTTC
>TRBJ2-1|TRBV11-3|-|TRBD2
CASSSPSSGGVDEQFF
TGTGCCAGCAGCTCACCCTCTAGCGGGGGCGTCGATGAGCAGTTCTTC
>TRBJ2-5|TRBV5-1|-|TRBD2
CASSLAGLAGQETQYF
TGCGCCAGCAGCTTGGCCGGACTAGCGGGCCAAGAGACCCAGTACTTC
>TRBJ2-2|TRBV24-1|once|TRBD1
CATSGTGATGELFF
TGTGCCACCAGCGGGACAGGGGCGACCGGGGAGCTGTTTTTT
>TRBJ1-1|TRBV3-1/TRBV3-2|-|-
CASSPRGGDTEAFF
TGTGCCAGCAGCCCCAGGGGAGGGGACACTGAAGCTTTCTTT
>TRBJ2-7|TRBV10-3|-|TRBD1
CAISGGQGTYEQYF
TGTGCCATCAGTGGCGGACAGGGGACCTACGAGCAGTACTTC
>TRBJ1-1|TRBV2|-|-
CASSEEQGKTEAFF
TGTGCCAGCAGTGAGGAGCAGGGGAAGACTGAAGCTTTCTTT
>TRBJ1-5|TRBV19|-|-
CASSPRQPNQPQHF
TGTGCCAGTAGTCCCCGACAGCCCAATCAGCCCCAGCATTTT
>TRBJ2-7|TRBV29-1|-|-
CSVGAGANYEQYF
TGCAGCGTTGGTGCGGGGGCGAACTACGAGCAGTACTTC
>TRBJ2-2|TRBV19|-|TRBD2
CASSTSGGPFTGELFF
TGTGCCAGTAGTACTAGCGGGGGGCCCTTCACCGGGGAGCTGTTTTTT
>TRBJ2-5|TRBV6-1|-|-
CASSEGRGQGKQETQYF
TGTGCCAGCAGTGAAGGGCGGGGGCAAGGGAAACAAGAGACCCAGTACTTC
>TRBJ2-3|TRBV11-2|-|TRBD2
CASTTSLAGGRDTQYF
TGTGCCAGCACCACGAGCCTAGCGGGGGGTCGAGATACGCAGTATTTT
>TRBJ2-1|TRBV24-1|once|TRBD1
CATSDVPGQGIHEQFF
TGTGCCACCAGTGATGTGCCGGGACAGGGGATCCATGAGCAGTTCTTC
>TRBJ1-6|TRBV10-3|-|-
CAIRGGSDNSPLHF
TGTGCCATCAGGGGGGGATCGGATAATTCACCCCTCCACTTT
>TRBJ1-4|TRBV10-3|-|TRBD1
CAIRGGTGINEKLFF
TGTGCCATCAGGGGCGGGACAGGGATTAATGAAAAACTGTTTTTT
>TRBJ1-6|TRBV7-8|-|TRBD1
CASSPGGTGASPLHF
TGTGCCAGCAGCCCGGGGGGGACAGGGGCCTCACCCCTCCACTTT
>TRBJ1-5|TRBV6-1|-|-
CASSEAWKRRDQPQHF
TGTGCCAGCAGTGAAGCCTGGAAGCGCAGGGATCAGCCCCAGCATTTT
>TRBJ2-5|TRBV24-1|few|TRBD1
CATSVTGGSVETQYF
TGTGCCACCAGTGTTACAGGGGGCAGCGTGGAGACCCAGTACTTC
>TRBJ1-5|TRBV12-3/TRBV12-4|-|-
CASSSGKPQHF
TGTGCCAGCAGCTCGGGGAAGCCCCAGCATTTT
>TRBJ2-7|TRBV5-1|-|TRBD1
CASSPGTGGLEQYF
TGCGCCAGCAGCCCCGGGACAGGGGGCCTCGAGCAGTACTTC